This TCR beta chain was found in a study of human T cells and chemical hapten exposure. Study details: Slight differences in pooled library volume were the main source of varying TCR yields across samples. Study observations and caveats: Among expanded TCRs, significantly more large CDR3 similarity clusters formed than among controls.

Germline CDR1 and CDR2: DFQATT and SNEGSKA (reference sequence). The CDR3 length is 12 residues. Between the trimmed V and J ends, which lost 5 bases and 6 bases, there was a span of 11 bases. To note about this clonotype: Its antigen remains unidentified.

TCRdb recomputed calls from the RACE reads with MiXCR, one row per CDR3 protein. The sample contains 280,000 or so distinct CDR3 sequences, 7.5% to 8% of which appear only once. As for time point: pre-sensitization, week 0. Treatment defined: therapeutic diphenylcyclopropenone sensitization with weekly scalp DPC. Donors, patients with alopecia ranging from 18 to 70 years old and judged suitable for DPC, provided samples. The origin of this receptor is a man between 18 and 29 years old with alopecia areata. Some clones in this sample may be carry-over from other donors' samples. The chain carries TRBV20-1 and TRBJ2-1; no clear D. This specimen consisted of whole blood, obtained in connection with sensitization to the hapten diphenylcyclopropenone (DPC). CDR3 coding DNA: TGCAGTGCTCCAGTCTGGAGCAATGAGCAGTTCTTC. This sequence encodes CSAPVWSNEQFF.